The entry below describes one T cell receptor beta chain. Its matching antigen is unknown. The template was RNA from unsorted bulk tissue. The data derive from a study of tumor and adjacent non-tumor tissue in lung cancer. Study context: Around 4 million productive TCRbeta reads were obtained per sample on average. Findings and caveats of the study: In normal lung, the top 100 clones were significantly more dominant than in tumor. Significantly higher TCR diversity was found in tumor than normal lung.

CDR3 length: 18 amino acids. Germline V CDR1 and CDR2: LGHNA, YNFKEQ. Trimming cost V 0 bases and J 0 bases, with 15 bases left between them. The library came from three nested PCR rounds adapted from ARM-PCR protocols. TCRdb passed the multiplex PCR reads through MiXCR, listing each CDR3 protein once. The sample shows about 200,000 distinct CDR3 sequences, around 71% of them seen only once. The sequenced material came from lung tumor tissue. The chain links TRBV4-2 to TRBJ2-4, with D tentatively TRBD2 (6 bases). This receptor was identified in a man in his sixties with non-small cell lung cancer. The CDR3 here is CASSQELAQLVAKNIQYF. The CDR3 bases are TGTGCCAGCAGCCAAGAACTAGCTCAACTAGTAGCCAAAAACATTCAGTACTTC.